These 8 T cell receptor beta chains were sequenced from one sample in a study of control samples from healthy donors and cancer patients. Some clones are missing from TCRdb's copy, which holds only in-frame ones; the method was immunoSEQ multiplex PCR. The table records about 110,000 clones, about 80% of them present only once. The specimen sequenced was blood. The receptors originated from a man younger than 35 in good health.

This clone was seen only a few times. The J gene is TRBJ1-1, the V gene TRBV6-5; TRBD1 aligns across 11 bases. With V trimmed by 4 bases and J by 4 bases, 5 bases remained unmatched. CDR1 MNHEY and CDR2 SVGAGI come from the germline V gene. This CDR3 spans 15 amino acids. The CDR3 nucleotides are TGTGCCAGCAGTTCCGGGACAGGGGGGTCCACTGAAGCTTTCTTT. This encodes CASSSGTGGSTEAFF.

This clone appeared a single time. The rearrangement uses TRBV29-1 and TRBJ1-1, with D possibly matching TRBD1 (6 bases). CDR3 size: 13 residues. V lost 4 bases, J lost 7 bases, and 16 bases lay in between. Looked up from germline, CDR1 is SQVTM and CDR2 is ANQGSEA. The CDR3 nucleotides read TGCAGCGTTGTTGGGGGGCTCACTTATGAAGCTTTCTTT. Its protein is CSVVGGLTYEAFF.

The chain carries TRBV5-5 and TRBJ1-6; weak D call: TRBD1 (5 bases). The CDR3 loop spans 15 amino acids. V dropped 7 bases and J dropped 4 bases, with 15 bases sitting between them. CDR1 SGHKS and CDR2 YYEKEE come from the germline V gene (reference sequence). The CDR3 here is CASGEQVHYNSPLHF. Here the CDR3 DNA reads TGTGCCAGCGGGGAACAGGTACATTATAATTCACCCCTCCACTTT. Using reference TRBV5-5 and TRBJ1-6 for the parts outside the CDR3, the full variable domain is DAGVTQSPTHLIKTRGQQVTLRCSPISGHKSVSWYQQVLGQGPQFIFQYYEKEERGRGNFPDRFSARQFPNYSSELNVNALLLGDSALYLCASGEQVHYNSPLHFGNGTRLTVT.

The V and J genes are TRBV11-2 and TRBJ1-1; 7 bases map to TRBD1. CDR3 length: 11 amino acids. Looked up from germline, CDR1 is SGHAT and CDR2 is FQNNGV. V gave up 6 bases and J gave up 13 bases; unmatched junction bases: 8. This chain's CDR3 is CASSDRDIGFF. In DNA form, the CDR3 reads TGTGCCAGCAGTGACAGGGACATCGGTTTCTTT.

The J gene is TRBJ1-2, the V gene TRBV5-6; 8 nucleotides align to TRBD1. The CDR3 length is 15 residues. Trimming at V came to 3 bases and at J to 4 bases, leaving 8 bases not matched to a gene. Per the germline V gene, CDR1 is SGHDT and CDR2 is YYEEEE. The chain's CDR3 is CASSYGQGGGYGYTF. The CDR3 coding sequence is TGTGCCAGCAGCTATGGACAGGGTGGCGGCTATGGCTACACCTTC.

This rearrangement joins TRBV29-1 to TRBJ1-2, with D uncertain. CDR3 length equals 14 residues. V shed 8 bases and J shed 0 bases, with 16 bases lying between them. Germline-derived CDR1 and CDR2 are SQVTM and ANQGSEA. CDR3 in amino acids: CSTLQGFSNYGYTF. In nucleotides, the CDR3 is TGCAGCACCTTACAAGGATTCTCTAACTATGGCTACACCTTC. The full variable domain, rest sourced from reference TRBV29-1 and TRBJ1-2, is SAVISQKPSRDICQRGTSLTIQCQVDSQVTMMFWYRQQPGQSLTLIATANQGSEATYESGFVIDKFPISRPNLTFSTLTVSNMSPEDSSIYLCSTLQGFSNYGYTFGSGTRLTVV.

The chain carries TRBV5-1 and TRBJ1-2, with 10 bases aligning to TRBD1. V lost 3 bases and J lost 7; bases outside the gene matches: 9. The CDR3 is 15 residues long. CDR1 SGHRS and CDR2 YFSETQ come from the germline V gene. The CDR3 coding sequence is TGCGCCAGCAGCTCCGGCGACAGGGGGCCTAGTGGCTACACCTTC. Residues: CASSSGDRGPSGYTF.

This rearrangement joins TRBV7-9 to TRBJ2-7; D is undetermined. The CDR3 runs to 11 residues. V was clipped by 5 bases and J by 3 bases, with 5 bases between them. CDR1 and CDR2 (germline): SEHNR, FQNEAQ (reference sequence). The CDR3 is CASSPGYEQYF. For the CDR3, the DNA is TGTGCCAGCAGCCCAGGCTACGAGCAGTACTTC.